The clone carrying this T cell receptor beta chain was observed a few times. This sample stems from a study of blood T cell repertoires in COVID-19. Sequencing used immunoSEQ multiplex PCR; TCRdb keeps in-frame clones, though not all of them. The sample holds fewer than 200,000 clones; around 79% are singletons and the top ten take over 15%. CDR3 size: 15 residues. Trimming took 5 bases from V and 0 from J; bases not matched to a gene: 4. The germline gives CDR1 KGHSH, CDR2 LQKENI. The chain uses TRBV18 and TRBJ2-5, with 9 bases aligning to TRBD2. The source is a woman aged 65 to 85 in a cohort exposed to, infected with or recovered from COVID-19 (not recorded which). Sample: PBMCs or T cells enriched from blood (not recorded which). The CDR3: CASSSAGGNQETQYF. CDR3 bases: TGTGCCAGCTCATCAGCGGGAGGCAACCAAGAGACCCAGTACTTC.